The present T cell receptor (beta chain) was sequenced within a study of OX40 agonist ivuxolimab in advanced cancers. Study context: Dosing consisted of intravenous ivuxolimab at 0.01 to 10 mg/kg every 2 weeks. The study enrolled dose-escalation patients with hepatocellular carcinoma, melanoma, renal cell or head and neck cancer.

Only in-frame clones appear in the TCRdb table, and some are missing; sequencing was by immunoSEQ multiplex PCR. The sample records tens of thousands of clones, roughly nine tenths being singletons. The germline V gene has CDR1 SEHNR and CDR2 FQNEAQ (reference sequence). This CDR3 is built from 14 residues. V was clipped by 6 bases and J by 4 bases; unmatched bases: 5. The receptor was derived from an adult with an advanced solid tumor such as melanoma, head and neck, liver or kidney cancer. V is TRBV7-9 and J is TRBJ1-5; 8 bases match TRBD1. The starting material was CD4+ or CD8+ T cells sorted from blood, obtained in a trial of the OX40 agonist ivuxolimab. CDR3 amino acids: CASRRTGKNQPQHF. CDR3 in DNA: TGTGCCAGCAGGCGGACAGGGAAGAATCAGCCCCAGCATTTT.